These 19 T cell receptor beta chains share one sample of origin, sequenced in a study of vaccination and CD4 T cells after COVID-19 (dated by TCRdb to between 2021 and 2024). These receptors are not linked to any known antigen. In light of the paper, this sample's treatment or condition label describes: approximately nine-day PBMC culture with coronavirus spike peptide pools or control peptides (ViraFEST assay). Preparation of the library involved PCR. The run used an Illumina iSeq 100. TCR sequencing of DNA from cultured CD4+ T cells used the Oncomine TCR Beta short-read assay at the Johns Hopkins FTIC core. The public reads were reanalyzed by TCRdb: fastp trimming at Q25, MiXCR alignment, in-frame beta chains only. Here each entry gathers all rows of one CDR3 protein and keeps the most common genes and DNA. The sample table shows roughly 9,300 distinct CDR3 sequences, and 40% to 65% are seen once. Around 40% of the sample comes from the top ten.

The sample comprised CD4+ T cells from blood, cultured in vitro. The receptors come from a human donor who had recovered from COVID-19.

This chain connects TRBV21-1 to TRBJ2-2. TRBV21-1 counts as a pseudogene. CDR3 length equals 13 residues. The CDR3 DNA reads TGTGCCAGCAGCCTGGGGAACACCGGGGAGCTGTTTTTT. Translation gives CASSLGNTGELFF.

In this sample, this clonotype turned up a few times. This chain's CDR3 is CSARGGAGGPDTQYF. CDR3 bases: TGCAGTGCTAGAGGAGGAGCGGGGGGGCCAGATACGCAGTATTTT. The chain has TRBV20-1 and TRBJ2-3, with 10 bases matching TRBD2. Trimming removed 1 base from V and 4 bases from J; junction bases left unmatched: 5. From germline, CDR1 is DFQATT and CDR2 SNEGSKA (reference sequence). This CDR3 region has 15 residues.

This clonotype has a handful of counts. This sequence joins TRBV7-3 and TRBJ1-2; D is ambiguous. Germline CDR1 is SGHTA and CDR2 is FQGTGA. V lost 3 bases, J lost 8 bases, and 16 bases lay in between. This CDR3 has 14 residues. The CDR3 loop reads CASSLLARVEGYTF. In DNA form, the CDR3 reads TGTGCCAGCAGCTTGCTAGCGAGGGTGGAGGGCTACACCTTC.

V is TRBV7-9 and J is TRBJ1-3; no reliable D call. Germline CDR1 is SEHNR and CDR2 is FQNEAQ (reference sequence). Deletions cut 4 bases from V and 0 bases from J, with 10 bases between. The CDR3 extends over 15 amino acids. The chain's CDR3 is CASSSRGISGNTIYF. CDR3 nucleotides: TGTGCCAGCAGCTCCCGTGGGATCTCTGGAAACACCATATATTTT.

This clonotype has more than one count but fewer than ten. The chain uses TRBV20-1 and TRBJ2-1; the D is unclear. The CDR3 contains 13 residues. The V end lost 6 bases, the J end lost 7 bases, and 16 bases lay between the germline ends. CDR1 DFQATT and CDR2 SNEGSKA come from the germline V gene (reference sequence). The CDR3 protein is CSAISGERNEQFF. In DNA form, the CDR3 reads TGCAGTGCCATTTCCGGCGAAAGGAATGAGCAGTTCTTC.

This clonotype turned up a few times. This rearrangement joins TRBV7-2 to TRBJ2-5; 8 bases match TRBD2. Trimming cost V 6 bases and J 6 bases; bases outside gene matches: 6. This CDR3 comprises 13 residues. Germline V gene lookup returns CDR1 SGHTA and CDR2 FQGNSA. CDR3 region: CASSYGGGQTQYF. In DNA form, the CDR3 reads TGTGCCAGCAGTTACGGGGGGGGGCAGACCCAGTACTTC.

This chain uses TRBV9 with TRBJ2-5; weak D call: TRBD2 (5 bases). This CDR3 is 13 amino acids long. V was trimmed by 0 bases and J by 2 bases, leaving 5 bases between them. CDR1 is SGDLS, CDR2 YYNGEE, per germline. CDR3 protein: CASSVAGQETQYF. CDR3 nucleotides: TGTGCCAGCAGCGTAGCGGGGCAAGAGACCCAGTACTTC.

The gene calls are TRBV20-1 and TRBJ2-7; D is possibly TRBD1 or TRBD2 (5 bases each). This CDR3 is 12 amino acids long. In germline, CDR1 is DFQATT, CDR2 SNEGSKA (reference sequence). V gave up 4 bases and J gave up 2 bases, with 9 bases separating them. The CDR3 DNA reads TGCAGTGCTAACCGGGACCCCTACGAGCAGTACTTC. Protein: CSANRDPYEQYF.

The rearrangement uses TRBV7-3 and TRBJ2-3; the D gene could be TRBD1 or TRBD2 (6 bases each). The germline gives CDR1 SGHTA, CDR2 FQGTGA. Trimming shortened V by 2 bases and J by 0 bases, and 9 bases separated the two germline ends. The CDR3 covers 15 residues. The CDR3 DNA reads as TGTGCCAGCAGCTTAGGGGGGCCTAGCACAGATACGCAGTATTTT. This sequence encodes CASSLGGPSTDTQYF.

This clonotype is classed as large. This chain links TRBV7-6 with TRBJ2-3; the match to TRBD2 covers 10 bases. CDR3 length equals 16 residues. V was pared by 5 bases and J by 3 bases, with 8 bases of the junction left unmatched. The germline V gene has CDR1 SGHVS and CDR2 FNYEAQ. The CDR3 DNA is TGTGCCAGCAGCCGGGCCCTAGCGGGGGCGACAGATACGCAGTATTTT. Its translation is CASSRALAGATDTQYF.

The genes are TRBV21-1 and TRBJ2-7; TRBD2 was called by the table and not checked on the DNA. TRBV21-1 is a listed pseudogene. The CDR3 covers 16 residues. The CDR3 sequence is CASSKWRAGGLNEQYF. In nucleotides, the CDR3 is TGTGCCAGCAGCAAATGGCGAGCGGGAGGGCTAAACGAGCAGTACTTC.

The V and J genes are TRBV9 and TRBJ2-5; 8 positions agree with TRBD2. Losses at the gene ends were 3 bases for V and 2 bases for J; bases not matched to a gene: 18. The CDR3 is made up of 19 amino acids. Per the germline V gene, CDR1 is SGDLS and CDR2 is YYNGEE. The chain's CDR3 is CASSESPARGGSWQETQYF. The CDR3 DNA is TGTGCCAGCAGCGAGTCCCCAGCCCGGGGGGGGTCGTGGCAAGAGACCCAGTACTTC.

This chain uses TRBV20-1 with TRBJ2-7, with D perhaps TRBD2 (5 bases). Germline assignment: CDR1 DFQATT and CDR2 SNEGSKA (reference sequence). CDR3 length: 13 residues. V was clipped by 5 bases and J by 2 bases, with 13 bases between them. The CDR3, as DNA: TGCAGTGCTCGTCAAGCGGCCGCCTACGAGCAGTACTTC. Translating gives CSARQAAAYEQYF.

V gene TRBV19 combines with J gene TRBJ1-6, with TRBD1 matching 9 bases. The CDR3 is 14 residues long. The junction had 8 bases not matched to a gene; V was cut back by 6 bases and J by 11 bases. CDR1 LNHDA and CDR2 SQIVND come from the germline V gene (reference sequence). For the CDR3, the DNA is TGTGCCAGTAGACTACGGACAGGGGCGGCACCCCTCCACTTT. This gives the protein CASRLRTGAAPLHF.

The chain employs TRBV7-9 and TRBJ1-1; D not resolved. V was shortened by 8 bases and J by 3 bases, with 13 bases between the two germline ends. The CDR3 totals 13 residues. Germline-derived CDR1 and CDR2 are SEHNR and FQNEAQ (reference sequence). CDR3 in amino acids: CASLEIGHTEAFF. CDR3 nucleotides: TGTGCCAGCCTGGAGATTGGGCACACTGAAGCTTTCTTT.

This clonotype was detected a few times. This chain links TRBV20-1 with TRBJ1-1, with D hard to call. This CDR3 is 14 amino acids long. Trimming pared 1 base from V and 3 bases from J, leaving 12 bases between. Germline CDR1 reads DFQATT; CDR2 reads SNEGSKA (reference sequence). This CDR3 is CSARGGSGDTEAFF. CDR3 DNA sequence: TGCAGTGCTAGAGGGGGATCGGGTGACACTGAAGCTTTCTTT.

The chain is built from TRBV7-9 and TRBJ2-5, with 8 bases matching TRBD1. The junction had 4 bases not matched to a gene; V was cut back by 5 bases and J by 5 bases. The CDR3 runs 13 residues. Germline V CDR1 and CDR2: SEHNR, FQNEAQ (reference sequence). The CDR3 sequence: CASSRTGFETQYF. CDR3 in DNA: TGTGCCAGCAGCCGGACAGGGTTCGAGACCCAGTACTTC.

The V call is TRBV24-1, the J call TRBJ2-3, with D possibly TRBD1 on 5 matching bases. The CDR3 is 14 amino acids. The ends were cut back, 1 base at V and 3 bases at J, with 7 bases in the middle. CDR1 and CDR2 from the germline V gene are KGHDR and SFDVKD. The CDR3: CATSDFPGTDTQYF. CDR3 bases: TGTGCCACCAGTGATTTTCCAGGGACAGATACGCAGTATTTT.

The V call is TRBV4-1, the J call TRBJ2-7, with D possibly matching TRBD2 (6 bases). Trimming took 0 bases from V and 7 from J, leaving 16 bases between them. Germline V CDR1 and CDR2: MGHRA, YSYEKL. CDR3 length: 15 residues. CDR3 nucleotide sequence: TGCGCCAGCAGCCAAGATTGGCAGGAGGGGAGAGAGCAGTACTTC. Its protein is CASSQDWQEGREQYF.